One and the same sample provided the 4 T cell receptor beta chains below, sequenced in a study of blood T cell repertoires in COVID-19. Measured with immunoSEQ multiplex PCR; TCRdb has only the in-frame clones, and not every one. The sample contains approximately 110,000 clones, roughly nine tenths of which appear only once. Material: peripheral blood. Receptor source: a man aged 50 to 60 with COVID-19, enrolled during active disease.

The rearrangement links TRBV6-6 to TRBJ2-1; tentatively, D is TRBD1 (5 bases). The length of the CDR3 is 15 residues. The germline gives CDR1 MNHNY, CDR2 SVGAGI (reference sequence). Deletions cut 0 bases from V and 7 bases from J, with 13 bases between. The CDR3 protein is CASSYSWTIPNEQFF. DNA of the CDR3: TGTGCCAGCAGTTACTCATGGACAATACCGAATGAGCAGTTCTTC.

The rearrangement joins TRBV9 to TRBJ2-2; 12 nucleotides align to TRBD2. CDR1 SGDLS and CDR2 YYNGEE come from the germline V gene. V dropped 4 bases and J dropped 4; count of bases not matched to a gene: 8. The CDR3 is 17 residues long. CDR3: CASSHSGTSGPTGELFF. CDR3 DNA sequence: TGTGCCAGCAGCCACTCCGGGACTAGCGGGCCCACCGGGGAGCTGTTTTTT.

This clone was seen just once. V usage is TRBV5-1 and J usage is TRBJ1-2; tentatively, D is TRBD1 (5 bases). CDR1 and CDR2 (germline): SGHRS, YFSETQ. The CDR3 is 17 residues long. Trimming removed 0 bases at V and 1 base at J, with 16 bases between. CDR3 in amino acids: CASSLGLSGDYNYGYTF. The CDR3 DNA follows: TGCGCCAGCAGCTTGGGACTTTCGGGGGATTATAACTATGGCTACACCTTC.

The chain uses TRBV18 and TRBJ2-1; TRBD1 matches at 10 bases. CDR1 and CDR2 (germline): KGHSH, LQKENI. This CDR3 comprises 15 residues. Trimming cost V 2 bases and J 5 bases; bases outside gene matches: 3. CDR3 coding DNA: TGTGCCAGCTCACCAGGTGGGACAGGGGACAATGAGCAGTTCTTC. Encoded protein: CASSPGGTGDNEQFF.